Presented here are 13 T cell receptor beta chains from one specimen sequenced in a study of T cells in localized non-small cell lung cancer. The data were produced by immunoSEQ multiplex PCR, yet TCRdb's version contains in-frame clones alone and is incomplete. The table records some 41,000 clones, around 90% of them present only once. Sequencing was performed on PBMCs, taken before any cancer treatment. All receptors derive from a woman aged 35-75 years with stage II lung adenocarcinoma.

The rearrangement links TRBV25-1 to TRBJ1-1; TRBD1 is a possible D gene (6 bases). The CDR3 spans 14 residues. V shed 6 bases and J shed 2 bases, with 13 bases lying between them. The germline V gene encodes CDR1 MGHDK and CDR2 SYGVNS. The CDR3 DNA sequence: TGTGCCAGCAGACAGGGCCTTTTTAACACTGAAGCTTTCTTT. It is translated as CASRQGLFNTEAFF.

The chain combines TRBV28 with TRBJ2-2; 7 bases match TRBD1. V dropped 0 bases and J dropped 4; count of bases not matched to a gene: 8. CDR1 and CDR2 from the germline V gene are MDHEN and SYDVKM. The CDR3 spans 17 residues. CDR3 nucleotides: TGTGCCAGCAGTTTATGGGCCGATGGACAGGTCACCGGGGAGCTGTTTTTT. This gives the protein CASSLWADGQVTGELFF.

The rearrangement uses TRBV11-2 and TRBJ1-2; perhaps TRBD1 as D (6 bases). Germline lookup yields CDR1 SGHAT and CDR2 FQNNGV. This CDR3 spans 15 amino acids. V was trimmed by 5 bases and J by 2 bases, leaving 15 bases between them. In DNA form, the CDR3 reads TGTGCCAGCAGCCCCACACGGACAGTGAACTATGGCTACACCTTC. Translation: CASSPTRTVNYGYTF.

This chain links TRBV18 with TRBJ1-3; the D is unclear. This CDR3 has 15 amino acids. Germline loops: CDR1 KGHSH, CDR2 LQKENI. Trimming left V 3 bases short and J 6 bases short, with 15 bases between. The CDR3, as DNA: TGTGCCAGCTCACCGAGGGAGGGATCGAAAAACACCATATATTTT. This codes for CASSPREGSKNTIYF.

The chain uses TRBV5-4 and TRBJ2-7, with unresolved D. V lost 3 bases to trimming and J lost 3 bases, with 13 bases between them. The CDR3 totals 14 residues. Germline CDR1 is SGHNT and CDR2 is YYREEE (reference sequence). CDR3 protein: CASSSLASDYEQYF. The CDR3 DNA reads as TGTGCCAGCAGCTCACTGGCCTCCGACTACGAGCAGTACTTC. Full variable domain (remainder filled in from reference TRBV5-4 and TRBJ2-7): ETGVTQSPTHLIKTRGQQVTLRCSSQSGHNTVSWYQQALGQGPQFIFQYYREEENGRGNFPPRFSGLQFPNYSSELNVNALELDDSALYLCASSSLASDYEQYFGPGTRLTVT.

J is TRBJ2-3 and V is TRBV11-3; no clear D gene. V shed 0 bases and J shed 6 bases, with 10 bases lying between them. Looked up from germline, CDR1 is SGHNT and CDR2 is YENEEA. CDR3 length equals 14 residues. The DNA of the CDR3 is TGTGCCAGCAGCTTAGATCCGGCCCAGGATACGCAGTATTTT. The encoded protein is CASSLDPAQDTQYF.

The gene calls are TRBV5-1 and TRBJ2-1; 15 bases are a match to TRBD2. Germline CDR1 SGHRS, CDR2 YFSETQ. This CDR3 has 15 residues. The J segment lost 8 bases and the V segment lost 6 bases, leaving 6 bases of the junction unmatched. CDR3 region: CASTRTSGGADEQFF. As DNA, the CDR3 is TGCGCCAGCACCCGGACTAGCGGGGGGGCCGATGAGCAGTTCTTC.

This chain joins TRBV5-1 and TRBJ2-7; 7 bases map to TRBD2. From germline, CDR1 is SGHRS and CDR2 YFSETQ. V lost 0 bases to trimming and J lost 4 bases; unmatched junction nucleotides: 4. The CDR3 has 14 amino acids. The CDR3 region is CASSLVGGMYEQYF. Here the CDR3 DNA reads TGCGCCAGCAGCTTGGTGGGGGGGATGTACGAGCAGTACTTC.

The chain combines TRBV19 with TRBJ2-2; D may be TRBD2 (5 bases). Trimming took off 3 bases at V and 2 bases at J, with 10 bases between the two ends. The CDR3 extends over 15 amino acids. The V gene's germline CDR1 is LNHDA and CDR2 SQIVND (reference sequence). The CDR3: CASSMGEGNTGELFF. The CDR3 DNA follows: TGTGCCAGTAGTATGGGAGAGGGAAACACCGGGGAGCTGTTTTTT. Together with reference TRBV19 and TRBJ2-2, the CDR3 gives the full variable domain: DGGITQSPKYLFRKEGQNVTLSCEQNLNHDAMYWYRQDPGQGLRLIYYSQIVNDFQKGDIAEGYSVSREKKESFPLTVTSAQKNPTAFYLCASSMGEGNTGELFFGEGSRLTVL.

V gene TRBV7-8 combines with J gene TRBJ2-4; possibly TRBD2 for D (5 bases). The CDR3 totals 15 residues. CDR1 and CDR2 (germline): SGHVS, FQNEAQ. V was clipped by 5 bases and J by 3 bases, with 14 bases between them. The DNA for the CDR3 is TGTGCCAGCAGCCCCCCGGCTAGCTACAAAAACATTCAGTACTTC. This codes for CASSPPASYKNIQYF. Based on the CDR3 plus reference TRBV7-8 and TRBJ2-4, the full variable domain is GAGVSQSPRYKVAKRGQDVALRCDPISGHVSLFWYQQALGQGPEFLTYFQNEAQLDKSGLPSDRFFAERPEGSVSTLKIQRTQQEDSAVYLCASSPPASYKNIQYFGAGTRLSVL.

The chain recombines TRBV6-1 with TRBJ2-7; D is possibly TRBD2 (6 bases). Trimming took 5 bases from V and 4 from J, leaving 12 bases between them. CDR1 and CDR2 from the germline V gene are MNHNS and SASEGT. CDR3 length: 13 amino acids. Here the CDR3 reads CASSPAGRYEQYF. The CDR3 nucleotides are TGTGCCAGCAGTCCCGCGGGAAGGTACGAGCAGTACTTC.

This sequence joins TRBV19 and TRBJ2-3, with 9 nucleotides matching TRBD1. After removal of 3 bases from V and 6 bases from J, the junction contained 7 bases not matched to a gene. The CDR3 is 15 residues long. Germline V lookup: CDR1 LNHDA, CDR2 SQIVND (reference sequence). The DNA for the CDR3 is TGTGCCAGTAGTATCGCGGGACAGGGCTCGGATACGCAGTATTTT. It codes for CASSIAGQGSDTQYF.

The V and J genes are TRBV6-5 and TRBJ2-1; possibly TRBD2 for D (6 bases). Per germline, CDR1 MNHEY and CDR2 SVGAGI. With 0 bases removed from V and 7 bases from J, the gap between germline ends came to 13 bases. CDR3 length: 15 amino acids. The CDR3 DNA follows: TGTGCCAGCAGTTACTCTACGCTTGGGAGGAATGAGCAGTTCTTC. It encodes CASSYSTLGRNEQFF.